Below, 3 T cell receptor beta chains from the same sample are listed, as sequenced in a study of blood T cell repertoires in COVID-19. Sequencing was performed with immunoSEQ multiplex PCR; in TCRdb, only in-frame clones are kept and a portion is missing. Of under 150,000 clones detected, roughly nine tenths appear once; the ten largest clones hold about 4.5%. The specimen sequenced was peripheral blood. The receptors originated from a man aged 55 to 70 with COVID-19, enrolled during active disease.

The chain employs TRBV10-1 and TRBJ2-2, with 10 bases that match TRBD2. The J segment lost 1 base and the V segment lost 2 bases, leaving 1 base of the junction unmatched. The germline V gene encodes CDR1 WNHNN and CDR2 SYGVQD (reference sequence). The CDR3 extends over 16 amino acids. The CDR3 DNA reads as TGCGCCAGCAGTGAGGGGACTAGCGAGAACACCGGGGAGCTGTTTTTT. Its protein product is CASSEGTSENTGELFF.

This chain joins TRBV19 and TRBJ1-6, with D perhaps TRBD1 (6 bases). Trimming stripped 0 bases from V and 7 bases from J, with 13 bases between. The CDR3 consists of 16 residues. Per germline, CDR1 LNHDA and CDR2 SQIVND (reference sequence). CDR3 sequence (DNA): TGTGCCAGTAGTATAGAATGGGGAAGGGGGAATTCACCCCTCCACTTT. Its protein product is CASSIEWGRGNSPLHF.

The rearrangement joins TRBV9 to TRBJ1-4; no clear D gene. Germline loops: CDR1 SGDLS, CDR2 YYNGEE. This CDR3 region has 16 residues. With 0 bases removed from V and 8 bases from J, the gap between germline ends came to 17 bases. In DNA form, the CDR3 reads TGTGCCAGCAGCGTAGATATTTCCGGGTTTGGAGAAAAACTGTTTTTT. This codes for CASSVDISGFGEKLFF.